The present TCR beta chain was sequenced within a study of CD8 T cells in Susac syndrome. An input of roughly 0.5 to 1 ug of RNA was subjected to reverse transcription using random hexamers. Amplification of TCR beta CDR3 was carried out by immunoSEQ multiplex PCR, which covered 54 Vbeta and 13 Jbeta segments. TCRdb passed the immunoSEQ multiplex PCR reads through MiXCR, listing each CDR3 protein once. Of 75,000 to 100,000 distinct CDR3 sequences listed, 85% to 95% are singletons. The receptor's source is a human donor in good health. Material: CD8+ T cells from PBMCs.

The CDR3 protein is CSAKEFEGSYEQYV. In DNA, the CDR3 is TGCAGTGCTAAGGAATTTGAGGGCTCCTACGAGCAGTACGTC. V and J are TRBV20-1 and TRBJ2-7; D perhaps matches TRBD2 (5 bases). CDR3 size: 14 residues. The V and J ends lost 4 bases and 0 bases respectively, with 13 bases between them. Germline CDR1 reads DFQATT; CDR2 reads SNEGSKA (reference sequence).